Below are 32 T cell receptor beta chains sequenced from a single sample in a study of identical twins. In TCRdb, the 5' RACE reads were re-called with MiXCR into one record per CDR3 protein. The sample shows 650,000 to 750,000 distinct CDR3 sequences, approximately 22% of them seen only once. The sample also formed part of further work on T cells expressing NK-cell markers.

Sequenced sample: PBMCs. The receptor source for this set is a woman aged 18-35 years in good health.

This clonotype was counted at least ten times. The chain is built from TRBV12-3 or TRBV12-4 and TRBJ2-7; 9 nucleotides line up with TRBD1. The V and J ends lost 6 bases and 7 bases, in that order; junction bases with no gene match: 10. This CDR3 is built from 14 residues. In DNA, the CDR3 is TGTGCCAGCAGGCCCGGGACAGGGCTACGGGAGCAGTACTTC. It is translated as CASRPGTGLREQYF.

This rearrangement joins TRBV5-1 to TRBJ2-1; no clear D gene. Germline assignment: CDR1 SGHRS and CDR2 YFSETQ. V lost 0 bases and J lost 7, with 8 bases in between. The CDR3 has 13 amino acids. As DNA, the CDR3 is TGCGCCAGCAGCTTGGGACTCTCGAATGAGCAGTTCTTC. It yields the protein CASSLGLSNEQFF.

The J gene is TRBJ2-1, the V gene TRBV7-2; TRBD2 agrees at 12 bases. This CDR3 contains 15 residues. Germline CDR1 reads SGHTA; CDR2 reads FQGNSA. The V segment lost 5 bases and the J segment 7 bases; nucleotides outside the gene matches: 6. CDR3 in amino acids: CASSLPSGRGNEQFF. CDR3 coding DNA: TGTGCCAGCAGCCTCCCTAGCGGGAGGGGTAATGAGCAGTTCTTC.

V gene TRBV20-1 combines with J gene TRBJ2-1; TRBD1 might be the D (6 bases). Germline V lookup: CDR1 DFQATT, CDR2 SNEGSKA (reference sequence). This CDR3 region has 16 residues. V lost 6 bases to trimming and J lost 0 bases, with 18 bases between them. CDR3 amino acids: CSAIRGGPSSYNEQFF. In nucleotides, the CDR3 is TGCAGTGCCATTCGTGGGGGCCCTAGCTCCTACAATGAGCAGTTCTTC.

The chain joins TRBV12-3 or TRBV12-4 to TRBJ2-5; 9 positions agree with TRBD1. V lost 5 bases to trimming and J lost 6 bases; unmatched junction nucleotides: 13. The CDR3 covers 16 residues. Here the CDR3 DNA reads TGTGCCAGCAGTCGAATGCCCGAGACAGGGGGGAAGACCCAGTACTTC. Protein product: CASSRMPETGGKTQYF.

CDR3 loop: CSMLGFEGNEQFF. The CDR3 DNA is TGCAGTATGCTAGGTTTTGAGGGGAATGAGCAGTTCTTC. The V and J genes are TRBV20-1 and TRBJ2-1, with D tentatively TRBD1 or TRBD2 (5 bases each). Germline CDR1 and CDR2: DFQATT and SNEGSKA (reference sequence). Trimming left V 8 bases short and J 7 bases short, with 18 bases between. This CDR3 is 13 amino acids long.

J is TRBJ2-1 and V is TRBV20-1, with D uncertain. Trimming left V 3 bases short and J 6 bases short, with 3 bases between. The CDR3 extends over 10 amino acids. Looked up from germline, CDR1 is DFQATT and CDR2 is SNEGSKA (reference sequence). The CDR3 sequence: CSASSNEQFF. DNA for the CDR3: TGCAGTGCTAGCAGCAATGAGCAGTTCTTC.

In its sample, this clonotype was seen many times. This chain joins TRBV12-3 or TRBV12-4 and TRBJ1-3; D uncertain. There are 10 residues in the CDR3. Between the trimmed V and J ends, which lost 6 bases and 4 bases, there was a span of 1 base. Here the CDR3 DNA reads TGTGCCAGCAGGGGAAACACCATATATTTT. It translates to CASRGNTIYF.

The CDR3 DNA sequence: TGCAGTGCTCTCCCGGGGGGGGCGAAAGAGACCCAGTACTTC. As protein: CSALPGGAKETQYF. J is TRBJ2-5 and V is TRBV20-1; TRBD2 matches at 8 bases. The germline CDR1 and CDR2 sequences are DFQATT and SNEGSKA (reference sequence). The junction had 8 bases not matched to a gene; V was cut back by 5 bases and J by 3 bases. This CDR3 has 14 amino acids.

The sample holds many counts of this clonotype. This rearrangement joins TRBV20-1 to TRBJ2-2; D unclear. CDR3 length: 12 residues. CDR1 DFQATT and CDR2 SNEGSKA come from the germline V gene (reference sequence). V lost 3 bases, J lost 4 bases, and 6 bases lay in between. This CDR3 reads CSARKSTGELFF. CDR3 DNA: TGCAGTGCTAGGAAGTCCACCGGGGAGCTGTTTTTT.

This clonotype has more than one count but fewer than ten. This chain uses TRBV24-1 with TRBJ2-2; no firm D call. The CDR3 extends over 15 amino acids. In germline, CDR1 is KGHDR, CDR2 SFDVKD. The ends were cut back, 3 bases at V and 1 base at J, with 8 bases in the middle. CDR3 in DNA: TGTGCCACCAGTGATAAGAAGGGGAACACCGGGGAGCTGTTTTTT. This codes for CATSDKKGNTGELFF.

J is TRBJ1-5 and V is TRBV12-3 or TRBV12-4; D ambiguous. The CDR3 extends over 14 amino acids. The ends were cut back, 3 bases at V and 7 bases at J, with 13 bases in the middle. CDR3 nucleotides: TGTGCCAGCAGTTTGAAGGTTCTAGCACAGCCCCAGCATTTT. Translation gives CASSLKVLAQPQHF.

This rearrangement joins TRBV12-3 or TRBV12-4 to TRBJ1-6, with 9 bases aligning to TRBD1. Trimming at V came to 4 bases and at J to 11 bases, leaving 3 bases not matched to a gene. The CDR3 is made up of 13 amino acids. In DNA, the CDR3 is TGTGCCAGCAGTTCCGACAGGGGGACACCCCTCCACTTT. This gives the protein CASSSDRGTPLHF.

V is TRBV5-1 and J is TRBJ2-2; D might be TRBD1 (6 bases). V was cut by 5 bases and J by 1 base, with 15 bases left in between. The CDR3 runs 16 residues. Germline CDR1 is SGHRS and CDR2 is YFSETQ. CDR3: CASSLTLTGNTGELFF. The CDR3 DNA is TGCGCCAGCAGTTTGACGCTGACAGGGAACACCGGGGAGCTGTTTTTT.

The chain recombines TRBV11-2 with TRBJ2-3; 11 bases fit TRBD2. V gave up 5 bases and J gave up 2 bases; unmatched junction bases: 15. The CDR3 runs to 19 residues. Germline assignment: CDR1 SGHAT and CDR2 FQNNGV. The CDR3 DNA reads TGTGCCAGCAGCACCAGACTAGCGGGAACCCCCTCCCCCACAGATACGCAGTATTTT. Amino acid sequence: CASSTRLAGTPSPTDTQYF.

This clonotype was picked up a small number of times. The rearrangement joins TRBV5-6 to TRBJ1-1; 8 positions agree with TRBD1. The CDR3 loop spans 15 amino acids. Trimming cost V 0 bases and J 0 bases; bases outside gene matches: 1. Germline CDR1 SGHDT, CDR2 YYEEEE. Here the CDR3 reads CASSLEDRVNTEAFF. DNA of the CDR3: TGTGCCAGCAGCTTGGAGGACAGGGTGAACACTGAAGCTTTCTTT.

The sample holds many counts of this clonotype. This chain links TRBV6-6 with TRBJ2-3; possibly TRBD2 for D (5 bases). CDR1 MNHNY and CDR2 SVGAGI come from the germline V gene (reference sequence). V shed 8 bases and J shed 4 bases, with 13 bases lying between them. The CDR3 spans 13 residues. The CDR3 DNA follows: TGTGCCAGCCTCCCGAGCGGTGCAGATACGCAGTATTTT. Translated: CASLPSGADTQYF.

The rearrangement links TRBV5-4 to TRBJ2-3, with a possible D match to TRBD2 (6 bases). Trimming pared 2 bases from V and 3 bases from J, leaving 22 bases between. The CDR3 totals 18 residues. Germline CDR1 and CDR2: SGHNT and YYREEE (reference sequence). The CDR3 coding sequence is TGTGCCAGCAGCTTTCGTGCGGGGCCCCAATACTCTACAGATACGCAGTATTTT. Translated: CASSFRAGPQYSTDTQYF.

The J gene is TRBJ2-1, the V gene TRBV29-1; the match to TRBD2 covers 14 bases. J lost 3 bases, V lost 7 bases, and 2 bases had no gene match. CDR3 length: 14 amino acids. Germline V gene sequence: CDR1 SQVTM, CDR2 ANQGSEA. CDR3 coding DNA: TGCAGCGCCGGACTAGCGGGAGGCTACAATGAGCAGTTCTTC. Its protein product is CSAGLAGGYNEQFF.

The J gene is TRBJ2-1, the V gene TRBV20-1; 8 bases fit TRBD2. The V gene end was trimmed by 3 bases and the J gene end by 9 bases; junction bases not matched to a gene: 10. This CDR3 has 14 residues. Germline V gives CDR1 DFQATT, CDR2 SNEGSKA (reference sequence). The CDR3 DNA sequence: TGCAGTGCTAGTGCCACCGGGACTAGTGGTGAGCAGTTCTTC. It is translated as CSASATGTSGEQFF.

This clonotype was picked up a small number of times. The chain carries TRBV7-9 and TRBJ2-7, with D possibly being TRBD1 (6 bases). Germline CDR1 and CDR2: SEHNR and FQNEAQ (reference sequence). Trimming took off 0 bases at V and 5 bases at J, with 8 bases between the two ends. The CDR3 spans 13 residues. The CDR3 bases are TGTGCCAGCAGCTTAGCGGCAGGGGACGAGCAGTACTTC. This codes for CASSLAAGDEQYF.

This clonotype was counted between two and nine times. The chain employs TRBV6-1 and TRBJ2-1; no firm D call. Trimming took off 6 bases at V and 4 bases at J, with 13 bases between the two ends. Per germline, CDR1 MNHNS and CDR2 SASEGT. The CDR3 covers 14 residues. The CDR3 is CASSPPGKYNEQFF. In nucleotides, the CDR3 is TGTGCCAGCAGCCCGCCGGGTAAATACAATGAGCAGTTCTTC.

This sequence joins TRBV12-3 or TRBV12-4 and TRBJ2-1; possible D gene TRBD2, 6 bases. The CDR3 has 14 amino acids. V was pared by 7 bases and J by 4 bases, with 14 bases between. CDR3 sequence: CASTPARGYNEQFF. The CDR3, as DNA: TGTGCCAGCACTCCGGCCCGGGGGTACAATGAGCAGTTCTTC.

The chain recombines TRBV10-3 with TRBJ2-5; TRBD2 is a possible D gene (6 bases). The ends were cut back, 10 bases at V and 0 bases at J, with 12 bases in the middle. The CDR3 covers 13 residues. Germline CDR1 ENHRY, CDR2 SYGVKD. CDR3 protein: CANSREYQETQYF. The CDR3 bases are TGTGCCAACTCTCGGGAGTACCAAGAGACCCAGTACTTC.

This clonotype was found a few times. CDR3 region: CASSLEQSELFF. Written as DNA, the CDR3 is TGCGCCAGCAGCTTGGAACAATCGGAGCTGTTTTTT. The chain recombines TRBV5-1 with TRBJ2-2; D not resolved. CDR3 length: 12 residues. Trimming took 0 bases from V and 10 from J, leaving 7 bases between them. Germline V gene sequence: CDR1 SGHRS, CDR2 YFSETQ.

The V call is TRBV10-2, the J call TRBJ2-7; D gene ambiguous. V was pared by 0 bases and J by 3 bases, with 6 bases between. Germline V gene sequence: CDR1 WSHSY, CDR2 SAAADI. This CDR3 spans 13 amino acids. The CDR3 DNA is TGCGCCAGCAGTGAGTCGACCTACTACGAGCAGTACTTC. This translates into CASSESTYYEQYF.

This clonotype was counted between two and nine times. The V and J genes are TRBV5-6 and TRBJ2-7, with D perhaps matching TRBD1 or TRBD2 (7 bases each). The CDR3 runs 16 residues. V gave up 1 base and J gave up 4 bases, with 18 bases separating them. Per germline, CDR1 SGHDT and CDR2 YYEEEE. The CDR3 sequence: CASSLFPDREGYEQYF. The CDR3 DNA follows: TGTGCCAGCAGCTTGTTCCCCGACAGGGAGGGGTACGAGCAGTACTTC.

This clonotype has just a few counts. The chain employs TRBV12-3 or TRBV12-4 and TRBJ2-2; tentatively, D is TRBD1 or TRBD2 (6 bases each). The CDR3 totals 15 residues. The V and J ends lost 7 bases and 4 bases respectively, with 16 bases between them. This CDR3 is CASKEGGGVTGELFF. Here the CDR3 DNA reads TGTGCCAGCAAGGAAGGAGGGGGAGTCACCGGGGAGCTGTTTTTT.

This clonotype was picked up many times. This chain links TRBV18 with TRBJ2-4; D not certain. CDR1 is KGHSH, CDR2 LQKENI, per germline. Deletions cut 0 bases from V and 6 bases from J, with 12 bases between. The CDR3 has 15 amino acids. CDR3 DNA sequence: TGTGCCAGCTCACCACCGATCACGCGGTCAAACATTCAGTACTTC. Its protein product is CASSPPITRSNIQYF.

The chain carries TRBV5-6 and TRBJ2-7; D may be TRBD2 (6 bases). The CDR3 is made up of 16 amino acids. The germline gives CDR1 SGHDT, CDR2 YYEEEE. Trimming took 3 bases from V and 0 from J, leaving 16 bases between them. The CDR3 region is CASSSRGSGSSYEQYF. CDR3 nucleotides: TGTGCCAGCAGCTCCCGGGGTAGCGGCAGCTCCTACGAGCAGTACTTC.

V gene TRBV20-1 combines with J gene TRBJ1-2; no firm D call. The V gene lost 2 bases and the J gene lost 0 bases, with 7 bases spanning the gap. The CDR3 spans 13 residues. Germline CDR1 is DFQATT and CDR2 is SNEGSKA (reference sequence). Written as DNA, the CDR3 is TGCAGTGCTAGAAGGGAGACTAACTATGGCTACACCTTC. Translated: CSARRETNYGYTF.

This clonotype was observed a handful of times. The DNA for the CDR3 is TGTGCCACCAGCAGAGAGGGGAGGGCTTTCTTT. This translates into CATSREGRAFF. The chain is built from TRBV15 and TRBJ1-1; D is undetermined. The CDR3 sequence is 11 residues long. Trimming pared 0 bases from V and 11 bases from J, leaving 7 bases between. Germline V gene lookup returns CDR1 LNHNV and CDR2 YYDKDF (reference sequence).